The subject of this entry is one TCR beta chain. Antigen: not known. V shed 4 bases and J shed 0 bases, with 15 bases lying between them. The CDR3 totals 16 residues. CDR1 is SGHTS, CDR2 YDEGEE, per germline. The data originate from a study of spatial heterogeneity in lung cancer. At the level of the study: The study observed each unique TCR and UMI combination more than ten times on average in raw reads.

Study outcomes and limitations: Follow-up blood showed ubiquitous expanded tumor TCRs less than blood at resection did.

Time point defined: sample taken at primary tumor resection. Frozen PBMC, nontumor lung or tumor provided whole RNA, which was sequenced unsorted. The cohort: 70 to 75 early-stage, untreated non-small cell lung cancer patients. Every individual TCR cDNA molecule carried its own unique molecular identifier, which allowed correction of PCR and sequencing errors. TCRdb fed the 5' RACE reads into MiXCR, producing one record per CDR3 protein. The repertoire holds around 23,000 distinct CDR3 sequences, with about 3% as singletons. This rearrangement joins TRBV5-8 to TRBJ2-3; the D gene is possibly TRBD1 (5 bases). The sequence was collected from a female donor with early-stage non-small cell lung cancer. This specimen consisted of PBMCs, obtained at surgery. Written as DNA, the CDR3 is TGTGCCAGCAGCCAGGGTAATCTGCGTAGCACAGATACGCAGTATTTT. Translation: CASSQGNLRSTDTQYF.